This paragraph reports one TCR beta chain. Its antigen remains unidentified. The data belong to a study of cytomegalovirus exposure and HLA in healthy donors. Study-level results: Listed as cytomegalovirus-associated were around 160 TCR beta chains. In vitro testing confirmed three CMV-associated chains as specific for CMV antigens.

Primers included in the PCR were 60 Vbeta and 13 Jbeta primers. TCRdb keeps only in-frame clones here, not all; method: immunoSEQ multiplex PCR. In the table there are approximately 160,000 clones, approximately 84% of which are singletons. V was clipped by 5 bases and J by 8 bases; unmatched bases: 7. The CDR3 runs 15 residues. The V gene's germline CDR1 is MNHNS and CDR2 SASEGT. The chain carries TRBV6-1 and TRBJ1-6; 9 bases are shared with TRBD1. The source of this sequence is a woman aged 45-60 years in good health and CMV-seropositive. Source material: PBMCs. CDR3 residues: CASSRDRESDSPLHF. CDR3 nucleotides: TGTGCCAGCAGTCGGGACAGGGAATCTGATTCACCCCTCCACTTT.